A single sample gave rise to the 21 T cell receptor beta chains below, sequenced in a study of cytomegalovirus exposure and HLA in healthy donors. Sequenced by immunoSEQ multiplex PCR; TCRdb stores in-frame clones only, minus some. The table has 150,000 to 200,000 clones, roughly 84% seen once; the top ten hold roughly 6.5%. The sequencing input was PBMCs. The receptors here all came from a man aged 18 to 30 in good health and CMV-seropositive.

This clone was recorded once. V usage is TRBV5-1 and J usage is TRBJ2-3, with 10 bases that match TRBD1. CDR1 and CDR2 from the germline V gene are SGHRS and YFSETQ. J lost 3 bases, V lost 2 bases, and 9 bases had no gene match. CDR3 length: 17 residues. CDR3 coding DNA: TGCGCCAGCAGCTTTGGAAGACAGGGGGCGGCAACAGATACGCAGTATTTT. It translates to CASSFGRQGAATDTQYF.

The CDR3 reads CASSSGQSYEQYF. CDR3 sequence (DNA): TGTGCCAGCAGCTCGGGACAGTCCTACGAGCAGTACTTC. This chain joins TRBV13 and TRBJ2-7, with TRBD1 identical over 7 bases. The germline V gene has CDR1 PRHDT and CDR2 FYEKMQ (reference sequence). The V segment lost 4 bases and the J segment 1 base; nucleotides outside the gene matches: 1. The CDR3 covers 13 residues.

The chain employs TRBV6-5 and TRBJ2-2; tentatively, D is TRBD1 (6 bases). CDR3 length equals 15 residues. The V and J ends lost 6 bases and 5 bases respectively, with 16 bases between them. Germline CDR1 reads MNHEY; CDR2 reads SVGAGI. The CDR3 DNA is TGTGCCAGCAGATCTACGGACAGTAATACCGGGGAGCTGTTTTTT. It yields the protein CASRSTDSNTGELFF.

The sample holds one count of this clone. V and J are TRBV5-6 and TRBJ2-7; 7 bases match TRBD1. Looked up from germline, CDR1 is SGHDT and CDR2 is YYEEEE. The CDR3 consists of 13 residues. J was trimmed by 5 bases and V by 2 bases; bases with no gene match: 4. CDR3 sequence reads: CASSFDRVDEQYF. The CDR3 DNA is TGTGCCAGCAGCTTCGACAGGGTCGACGAGCAGTACTTC.

The V and J genes are TRBV11-2 and TRBJ1-1, with D hard to call. The V end lost 3 bases, the J end lost 2 bases, and 7 bases lay between the germline ends. CDR1 is SGHAT and CDR2 is FQNNGV in the germline V gene. CDR3 length: 13 amino acids. The CDR3 protein is CASSLRSNTEAFF. For the CDR3, the DNA is TGTGCCAGCAGCTTGAGGTCCAACACTGAAGCTTTCTTT.

CDR3 protein: CASRTGGLNTEAFF. The CDR3 region has the DNA TGTGCCAGCAGGACAGGGGGCCTGAACACTGAAGCTTTCTTT. This sequence joins TRBV7-3 and TRBJ1-1; 10 bases are a match to TRBD1. The CDR3 spans 14 residues. Trimming at V came to 6 bases and at J to 0 bases, leaving 1 base not matched to a gene. Germline V CDR1 and CDR2: SGHTA, FQGTGA.

The rearrangement uses TRBV5-4 and TRBJ2-7, with D tentatively TRBD2 (5 bases). Trimming removed 0 bases at V and 1 base at J, with 8 bases between. Germline V gives CDR1 SGHNT, CDR2 YYREEE (reference sequence). The CDR3 contains 14 residues. CDR3 in DNA: TGTGCCAGCAGCTTGGAAGCGGCATCCTACGAGCAGTACTTC. Protein product: CASSLEAASYEQYF.

As regards this clone: The sample has other DNA sequences that encode this CDR3 too. This rearrangement joins TRBV9 to TRBJ2-7; no definite D call. The CDR3 contains 12 residues. CDR1 SGDLS and CDR2 YYNGEE come from the germline V gene. Trimming left V 3 bases short and J 3 bases short, with 7 bases between. CDR3: CASSGSSYEQYF. The CDR3 DNA follows: TGTGCCAGCAGCGGGAGCAGCTACGAGCAGTACTTC.

The rearrangement links TRBV4-2 to TRBJ2-7; 9 nucleotides line up with TRBD1. The CDR3 is 15 residues long. The V gene end was trimmed by 1 base and the J gene end by 4 bases; junction bases not matched to a gene: 5. Germline CDR1 and CDR2: LGHNA and YNFKEQ. The CDR3 loop is CASSQGYRGLYEQYF. CDR3 sequence (DNA): TGTGCCAGCAGCCAAGGTTACAGGGGGCTATACGAGCAGTACTTC.

The rearrangement uses TRBV9 and TRBJ2-1, with D possibly matching TRBD2 (6 bases). The CDR3 sequence is 14 residues long. The V end lost 5 bases, the J end lost 6 bases, and 15 bases lay between the germline ends. The germline gives CDR1 SGDLS, CDR2 YYNGEE. The CDR3 spells CASRGGDGANEQFF. CDR3 sequence (DNA): TGTGCCAGCAGAGGCGGGGACGGCGCCAATGAGCAGTTCTTC.

The chain joins TRBV27 to TRBJ2-5; the match to TRBD1 covers 8 bases. V was pared by 6 bases and J by 4 bases, with 7 bases of the junction left unmatched. Germline V gene lookup returns CDR1 MNHEY and CDR2 SMNVEV (reference sequence). The CDR3 spans 14 residues. CDR3 sequence reads: CASSLTGGRETQYF. For the CDR3, the DNA is TGTGCCAGCAGCCTCACAGGGGGTCGAGAGACCCAGTACTTC.

This clone was observed once. This sequence joins TRBV6-6 and TRBJ2-7; D might be TRBD1 (5 bases). V lost 4 bases and J lost 4, with 8 bases in between. This CDR3 spans 12 amino acids. CDR1 is MNHNY and CDR2 is SVGAGI in the germline V gene (reference sequence). Here the CDR3 reads CASSSNRYEQYF. The CDR3 region has the DNA TGTGCCAGCAGTTCAAACAGGTACGAGCAGTACTTC.

The chain links TRBV6-5 to TRBJ1-1; weak D call: TRBD1 (5 bases). The germline V and J ends were trimmed by 10 bases and 1 base, with 7 bases remaining between them. The length of the CDR3 is 11 residues. Per germline, CDR1 MNHEY and CDR2 SVGAGI. This CDR3 is CATGQNTEAFF. For the CDR3, the DNA is TGTGCCACAGGACAGAACACTGAAGCTTTCTTT.

J is TRBJ2-3 and V is TRBV18; TRBD1 agrees at 11 bases. The CDR3 runs to 14 residues. V shed 4 bases and J 7 bases; nucleotides not matched to a gene: 4. Germline CDR1 is KGHSH and CDR2 is LQKENI. CDR3 in amino acids: CASSLGQGANTQYF. CDR3 bases: TGTGCCAGCTCACTAGGACAGGGGGCAAATACGCAGTATTTT.

V and J are TRBV7-2 and TRBJ2-1; TRBD1 aligns across 8 bases. Germline trimming cut 5 bases from V and 4 bases from J; bases unmatched to any gene: 7. Per germline, CDR1 SGHTA and CDR2 FQGNSA. CDR3 size: 15 residues. The CDR3 bases are TGTGCCAGCAGCAACCGACAGGGGCGATACAATGAGCAGTTCTTC. Protein sequence: CASSNRQGRYNEQFF.

V usage is TRBV14 and J usage is TRBJ2-3; 7 bases line up with TRBD2. Germline V gene sequence: CDR1 SGHDN, CDR2 FVKESK. V was clipped by 0 bases and J by 4 bases; unmatched bases: 7. The CDR3 is 16 residues long. The CDR3 sequence: CASSQDMAGVADTQYF. CDR3 bases: TGTGCCAGCAGCCAAGATATGGCGGGAGTGGCAGATACGCAGTATTTT.

CDR3 amino acids: CASSLYTGRENEKLFF. The DNA of the CDR3 is TGTGCCAGCAGTTTATACACAGGGAGGGAGAATGAAAAACTGTTTTTT. The chain combines TRBV27 with TRBJ1-4; D possibly corresponds to TRBD1 (6 bases). Trimming took 1 base from V and 5 from J, leaving 14 bases between them. CDR1 and CDR2 from the germline V gene are MNHEY and SMNVEV (reference sequence). The CDR3 is 16 amino acids.

The gene calls are TRBV2 and TRBJ1-2; 9 bases line up with TRBD1. Trimming removed 10 bases from V and 0 bases from J; junction bases left unmatched: 9. The CDR3 covers 15 residues. Germline V gives CDR1 SNHLY, CDR2 FYNNEI. The CDR3 sequence is CATLIGQGTNYGYTF. Written as DNA, the CDR3 is TGTGCCACACTTATTGGACAGGGGACTAACTATGGCTACACCTTC.

There are a few counts of this clone. This chain links TRBV14 with TRBJ2-3; D is possibly TRBD1 (5 bases). V lost 3 bases and J 0 bases, leaving 7 bases between the germline ends. CDR3 length: 14 amino acids. Germline V gene lookup returns CDR1 SGHDN and CDR2 FVKESK. For the CDR3, the DNA is TGTGCCAGCAGCCATTACAGGAGCACAGATACGCAGTATTTT. Translated: CASSHYRSTDTQYF.

This chain joins TRBV5-1 and TRBJ1-2; D is possibly TRBD1 (5 bases). The V gene lost 5 bases and the J gene lost 2 bases, with 16 bases spanning the gap. The CDR3 spans 15 residues. Germline assignment: CDR1 SGHRS and CDR2 YFSETQ. The CDR3 here is CASRPPDIRNYGYTF. CDR3 in DNA: TGCGCCAGCAGACCTCCGGACATCCGAAACTATGGCTACACCTTC.

This clone was counted once. The chain employs TRBV28 and TRBJ2-7; a weak D match, TRBD1 (5 bases). CDR1 MDHEN and CDR2 SYDVKM come from the germline V gene. V was cut by 2 bases and J by 1 base, with 15 bases left in between. This CDR3 has 16 amino acids. The CDR3 sequence is CASSLESRDYSYEQYF. CDR3 bases: TGTGCCAGCAGTTTAGAGTCCAGGGATTATTCCTACGAGCAGTACTTC.